The clone carrying this T cell receptor beta chain has only one observation. The assay was immunoSEQ multiplex PCR, and TCRdb's table has in-frame clones only and misses some. This sample has under 15,000 clones, with about 90% found just once. Germline V gives CDR1 ENHRY, CDR2 SYGVKD. Trimming removed 4 bases from V and 1 base from J; junction bases left unmatched: 13. The CDR3 consists of 19 residues. These data originate in a study of T cell changes during pregnancy in multiple sclerosis. The rearrangement joins TRBV10-3 to TRBJ1-3; TRBD1 matches 10 bases. This receptor was identified in a female donor with multiple sclerosis, enrolled in a pregnancy study. Source: CD8+ T cells from peripheral blood mononuclear cells, taken in the first trimester of pregnancy. This CDR3 is CAISVDRGRGWGSGNTIYF. The CDR3 region has the DNA TGTGCCATCAGTGTCGACAGGGGGCGAGGCTGGGGTTCTGGAAACACCATATATTTT.